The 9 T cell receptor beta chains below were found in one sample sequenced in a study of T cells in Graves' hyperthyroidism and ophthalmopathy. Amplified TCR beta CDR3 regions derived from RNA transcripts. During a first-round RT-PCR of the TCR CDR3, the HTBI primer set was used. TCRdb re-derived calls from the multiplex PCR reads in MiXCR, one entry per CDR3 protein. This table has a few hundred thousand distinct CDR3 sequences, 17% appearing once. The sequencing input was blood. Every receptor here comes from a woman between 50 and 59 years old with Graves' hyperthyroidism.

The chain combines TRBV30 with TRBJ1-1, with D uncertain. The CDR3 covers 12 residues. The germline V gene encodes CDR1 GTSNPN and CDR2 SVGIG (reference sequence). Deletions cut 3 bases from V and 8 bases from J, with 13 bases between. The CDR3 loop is CAWSPIGAEAFF. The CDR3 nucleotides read TGTGCCTGGAGCCCAATAGGAGCCGAAGCTTTCTTT.

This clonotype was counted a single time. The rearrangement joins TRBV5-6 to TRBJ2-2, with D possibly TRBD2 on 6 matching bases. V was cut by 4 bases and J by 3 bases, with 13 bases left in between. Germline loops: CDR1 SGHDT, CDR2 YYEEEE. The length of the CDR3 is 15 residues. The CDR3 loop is CASSRWTTYTGELFF. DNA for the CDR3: TGTGCCAGCAGCAGATGGACTACCTACACCGGGGAGCTGTTTTTT.

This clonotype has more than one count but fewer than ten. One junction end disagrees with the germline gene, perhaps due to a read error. CDR3 DNA sequence: TGTGCCAGCAGCTTAGATCTGGGACTAGCCATCCCCAACTTC. Amino acid sequence: CASSLDLGLAIPNF. The V call is TRBV11-2, the J call TRBJ2-5, with 9 bases fitting TRBD2. Germline V gene data show CDR1 as SGHAT and CDR2 as FQNNGV. The CDR3 runs to 14 residues.

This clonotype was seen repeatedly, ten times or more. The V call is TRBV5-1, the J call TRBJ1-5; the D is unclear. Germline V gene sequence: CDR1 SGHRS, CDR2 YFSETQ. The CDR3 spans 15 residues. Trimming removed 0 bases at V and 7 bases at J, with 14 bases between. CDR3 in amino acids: CASSLASDGGQPQHF. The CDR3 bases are TGCGCCAGCAGCTTGGCCTCGGACGGAGGCCAGCCCCAGCATTTT.

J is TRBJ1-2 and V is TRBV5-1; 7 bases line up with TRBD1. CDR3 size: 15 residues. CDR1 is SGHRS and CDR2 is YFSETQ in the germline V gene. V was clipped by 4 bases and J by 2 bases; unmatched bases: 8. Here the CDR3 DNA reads TGCGCCAGCAGCCCGGACAGGCCTCTCAACTATGGCTACACCTTC. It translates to CASSPDRPLNYGYTF.

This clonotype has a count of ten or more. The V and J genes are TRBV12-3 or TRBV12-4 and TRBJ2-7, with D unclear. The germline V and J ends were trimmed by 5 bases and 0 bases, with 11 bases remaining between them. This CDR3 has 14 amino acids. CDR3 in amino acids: CASSRAVSSYEQYF. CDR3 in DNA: TGTGCCAGCAGTAGGGCTGTCAGCTCCTACGAGCAGTACTTC.

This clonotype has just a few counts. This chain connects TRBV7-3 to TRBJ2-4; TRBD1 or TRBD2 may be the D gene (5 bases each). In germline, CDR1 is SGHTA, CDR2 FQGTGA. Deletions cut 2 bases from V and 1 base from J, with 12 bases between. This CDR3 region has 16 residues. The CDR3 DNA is TGTGCCAGCAGCTTATATGGGGGAGCGGCCAAAAACATTCAGTACTTC. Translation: CASSLYGGAAKNIQYF.

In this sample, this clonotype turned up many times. This CDR3 is CASSEKGTSGNTIYF. The CDR3 nucleotides are TGTGCCAGCAGTGAAAAGGGGACTTCTGGAAACACCATATATTTT. The chain couples TRBV2 to TRBJ1-3, with D possibly TRBD1 on 5 matching bases. V dropped 2 bases and J dropped 1 base, with 9 bases sitting between them. This CDR3 comprises 15 residues. Germline V gene data show CDR1 as SNHLY and CDR2 as FYNNEI.

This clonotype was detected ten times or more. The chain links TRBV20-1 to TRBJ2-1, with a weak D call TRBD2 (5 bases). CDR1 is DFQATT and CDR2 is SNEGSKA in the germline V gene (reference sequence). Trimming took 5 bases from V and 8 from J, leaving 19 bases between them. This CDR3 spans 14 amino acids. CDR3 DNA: TGCAGTGCTCTGGACTTAGTACGGAGCGATGAGCAGTTCTTC. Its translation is CSALDLVRSDEQFF.